Described below is a single T cell receptor beta chain sequence and its context. Its antigen is not known. This CDR3 is built from 21 residues. Trimming at V came to 0 bases and at J to 4 bases, leaving 19 bases not matched to a gene. CDR1 is LNHNV and CDR2 is YYDKDF in the germline V gene (reference sequence). Some clones are missing from TCRdb's copy, which holds only in-frame ones; the method was immunoSEQ multiplex PCR. Here the sample spans 45,000 to 75,000 clones, over 90% being singletons. The data stem from a study of human versus mouse CDR3 diversity and MHC coevolution. Overall study findings and caveats: Among all groups, two of three human donors showed least clonal inequality.

The material sequenced was naive CD4+ T cells from blood. Noted subset: CD45RO-negative CD62L-positive naive CD4 T cells. The chain employs TRBV15 and TRBJ2-1, with TRBD2 matching over 9 bases. This receptor was obtained from a person aged 60 to 70 in good health. The CDR3: CATSRDLGVLSSGSRYNEQFF. Here the CDR3 DNA reads TGTGCCACCAGCAGAGATCTAGGGGTATTGAGTAGCGGGAGCCGTTACAATGAGCAGTTCTTC.